Below are 13 T cell receptor beta chains sequenced from a single sample in a study of shared clonotypes between healthy human individuals. Sequencing used immunoSEQ multiplex PCR; TCRdb keeps in-frame clones, though not all of them. The sample has over a million clones; 95% to 99% are singletons. What was sequenced was naive CD4+ T cells sorted from blood. Subset in this sample: CD45RA+ positively selected. The receptors originated from a man aged 30-40 years in good health.

This chain connects TRBV10-1 to TRBJ1-3; D gene uncertain. The germline V gene encodes CDR1 WNHNN and CDR2 SYGVQD (reference sequence). This CDR3 spans 13 amino acids. Trimming took off 8 bases at V and 4 bases at J, with 12 bases between the two ends. Written as DNA, the CDR3 is TGCGCCAGCTCTCGGACGGACGGAAACACCATATATTTT. Encoded protein: CASSRTDGNTIYF.

The chain couples TRBV14 to TRBJ1-4; D not certain. Deletions cut 1 base from V and 7 bases from J, with 10 bases between. CDR3 length: 14 residues. Germline V gene lookup returns CDR1 SGHDN and CDR2 FVKESK. This CDR3 reads CASSQGRFGEKLFF. The CDR3 DNA follows: TGTGCCAGCAGCCAAGGAAGGTTTGGTGAAAAACTGTTTTTT.

The table lists this clone with a few counts. This chain uses TRBV28 with TRBJ2-1; D not certain. CDR3 size: 16 residues. Trimming left V 5 bases short and J 0 bases short, with 14 bases between. Germline-derived CDR1 and CDR2 are MDHEN and SYDVKM. DNA of the CDR3: TGTGCCAGCAGTCTTCCCTCGCTTAGCTCCTACAATGAGCAGTTCTTC. This gives the protein CASSLPSLSSYNEQFF.

J is TRBJ2-3 and V is TRBV9; 8 bases fit TRBD1. Germline CDR1 reads SGDLS; CDR2 reads YYNGEE. CDR3 size: 16 residues. The V segment lost 4 bases and the J segment 6 bases; nucleotides outside the gene matches: 13. CDR3 bases: TGTGCCAGCAGCCTGATGACAGGGGCAGGGGATGATACGCAGTATTTT. Protein product: CASSLMTGAGDDTQYF. The full variable domain, in which reference TRBV9 and TRBJ2-3 provide the parts outside the CDR3, is DSGVTQTPKHLITATGQRVTLRCSPRSGDLSVYWYQQSLDQGLQFLIQYYNGEERAKGNILERFSAQQFPDLHSELNLSSLELGDSALYFCASSLMTGAGDDTQYFGPGTRLTVL.

This sequence joins TRBV9 and TRBJ2-7; D perhaps matches TRBD1 (6 bases). The CDR3 sequence is 16 residues long. The germline V and J ends were trimmed by 4 bases and 4 bases, with 21 bases remaining between them. The germline gives CDR1 SGDLS, CDR2 YYNGEE. CDR3 protein: CASSPGRGGLRYEQYF. CDR3 nucleotides: TGTGCCAGCAGCCCAGGGAGAGGGGGATTGCGGTACGAGCAGTACTTC.

A remark on this clone: This sample also contains other DNA sequences that code for the same CDR3. The chain recombines TRBV9 with TRBJ2-7, with 7 bases fitting TRBD1. The CDR3 consists of 15 residues. The V and J ends lost 0 bases and 3 bases, in that order; junction bases with no gene match: 6. The germline V gene encodes CDR1 SGDLS and CDR2 YYNGEE. In DNA, the CDR3 is TGTGCCAGCAGCGTAGCGGGTACAGGGGACTACGAGCAGTACTTC. Its translation: CASSVAGTGDYEQYF.

The rearrangement uses TRBV25-1 and TRBJ1-3; D uncertain. Looked up from germline, CDR1 is MGHDK and CDR2 is SYGVNS. Trimming removed 3 bases from V and 0 bases from J, with 6 bases in between. The CDR3 runs to 14 residues. In DNA form, the CDR3 reads TGTGCCAGCAGTGACAGCAGCTCTGGAAACACCATATATTTT. It specifies CASSDSSSGNTIYF.

This rearrangement joins TRBV11-2 to TRBJ1-3; D unresolved. Trimming removed 8 bases from V and 4 bases from J, with 12 bases in between. Looked up from germline, CDR1 is SGHAT and CDR2 is FQNNGV. The CDR3 is 13 amino acids. The CDR3 sequence is CASVTTRGNTIYF. The CDR3 region has the DNA TGTGCCAGCGTAACTACTAGGGGAAACACCATATATTTT.

The chain uses TRBV29-1 and TRBJ2-1; 7 bases fit TRBD1. The V gene's germline CDR1 is SQVTM and CDR2 ANQGSEA. V gave up 6 bases and J gave up 2 bases; unmatched junction bases: 7. CDR3 length: 14 residues. This CDR3 reads CSVARDSTYNEQFF. The CDR3 nucleotides are TGCAGCGTGGCAAGGGACAGCACCTACAATGAGCAGTTCTTC.

This clone was detected only once. The rearrangement joins TRBV5-4 to TRBJ2-2; D uncertain. Between the trimmed V and J ends, which lost 2 bases and 1 base, there was a span of 6 bases. The CDR3 covers 14 residues. Germline CDR1 is SGHNT and CDR2 is YYREEE (reference sequence). The CDR3 region is CASSFRQNTGELFF. DNA of the CDR3: TGTGCCAGCAGCTTTAGACAGAACACCGGGGAGCTGTTTTTT. Based on the CDR3 plus reference TRBV5-4 and TRBJ2-2, the full variable domain is ETGVTQSPTHLIKTRGQQVTLRCSSQSGHNTVSWYQQALGQGPQFIFQYYREEENGRGNFPPRFSGLQFPNYSSELNVNALELDDSALYLCASSFRQNTGELFFGEGSRLTVL.

This chain links TRBV5-8 with TRBJ1-5, with D perhaps TRBD1 (6 bases). The germline gives CDR1 SGHTS, CDR2 YDEGEE. Trimming shortened V by 4 bases and J by 2 bases, and 7 bases separated the two germline ends. This CDR3 has 13 amino acids. CDR3 residues: CASSPGGNQPQHF. CDR3 nucleotide sequence: TGTGCCAGCAGCCCAGGGGGCAATCAGCCCCAGCATTTT.

Concerning this clone itself: Other nucleotide sequences from this sample produce the same CDR3. CDR3 DNA sequence: TGTGCCAGCAGCGTAGCTGGCGGGACGAACACCGGGGAGCTGTTTTTT. Amino acid sequence: CASSVAGGTNTGELFF. The V and J genes are TRBV9 and TRBJ2-2; tentative D call: TRBD2 (6 bases). Deletions cut 0 bases from V and 0 bases from J, with 9 bases between. This CDR3 has 16 amino acids. Germline V gene sequence: CDR1 SGDLS, CDR2 YYNGEE.

A word on this clone: The CDR3 end shows no conserved phenylalanine or tryptophan, and so a read error is likely. It is unclear where the CDR3 begins or ends on the DNA, so no DNA is shown, and the CDR3 is as TCRdb lists it. The V call is TRBV5-1, the J call TRBJ1-1; the listed D gene, TRBD1, was not tested against the DNA. CDR1 SGHRS and CDR2 YFSETQ come from the germline V gene. The CDR3 length equals 9 residues, ends included. CDR3: CASSLEGPR.